A single sample is the source of the 20 T cell receptor beta chains below, sequenced in a study of glioma-infiltrating T cells after dendritic cell vaccination. The protocol was immunoSEQ multiplex PCR, while the TCRdb copy is restricted to in-frame clones and leaves out a portion. This sample has about 100,000 clones; 75% to 90% occur once, and the top ten carry 4.5% to 5.5%. The time point here: after dendritic cell vaccination, including at tumor progression/relapse. Here the sequenced sample was blood, taken after dendritic cell vaccination. Source of these receptors: a human donor with glioblastoma.

This chain joins TRBV5-1 and TRBJ1-1; 7 bases agree with TRBD1. Germline V gene sequence: CDR1 SGHRS, CDR2 YFSETQ. The CDR3 length is 14 residues. Germline trimming cut 4 bases from V and 3 bases from J; bases unmatched to any gene: 6. The CDR3 coding sequence is TGCGCCAGCAGCCTTCCAACAGGGGACACTGAAGCTTTCTTT. It yields the protein CASSLPTGDTEAFF.

The chain couples TRBV30 to TRBJ1-1; 8 nucleotides match TRBD1. This CDR3 has 13 amino acids. Germline CDR1 and CDR2: GTSNPN and SVGIG (reference sequence). V lost 5 bases, J lost 3 bases, and 5 bases stayed unmatched. CDR3 amino acids: CAWQTGGYTEAFF. DNA for the CDR3: TGTGCCTGGCAAACAGGGGGGTACACTGAAGCTTTCTTT.

This chain uses TRBV6-1 with TRBJ1-4; maybe TRBD1 (6 bases). Germline assignment: CDR1 MNHNS and CDR2 SASEGT. V shed 6 bases and J shed 3 bases, with 14 bases lying between them. The CDR3 runs to 15 residues. CDR3 loop: CASRPSRGANEKLFF. CDR3 nucleotides: TGTGCCAGCAGACCCTCCAGGGGCGCTAATGAAAAACTGTTTTTT.

V is TRBV27 and J is TRBJ2-5, with TRBD2 matching over 8 bases. The germline V gene has CDR1 MNHEY and CDR2 SMNVEV (reference sequence). The CDR3 spans 19 residues. The trim removed 7 bases at V and 0 bases at J, leaving 19 bases unmatched. The chain's CDR3 is CASTPRGLAGFPYQETQYF. CDR3 DNA sequence: TGTGCCAGCACTCCTCGTGGGTTAGCGGGGTTTCCTTACCAAGAGACCCAGTACTTC.

This clone was observed a single time. The CDR3 loop is CASSLDRGTYEQYF. In DNA form, the CDR3 reads TGCGCCAGCAGCTTGGATCGGGGTACCTACGAGCAGTACTTC. The J gene is TRBJ2-7, the V gene TRBV5-1; a possible D gene is TRBD2 (5 bases). CDR3 length equals 14 residues. V lost 0 bases and J 2 bases, leaving 9 bases between the germline ends. Germline CDR1 is SGHRS and CDR2 is YFSETQ.

This chain links TRBV18 with TRBJ2-3; D is perhaps TRBD1 (5 bases). The CDR3 consists of 17 residues. V was cut by 3 bases and J by 2 bases, with 18 bases left in between. Germline lookup yields CDR1 KGHSH and CDR2 LQKENI. The CDR3 DNA reads as TGTGCCAGCTCACCTCTACAGGATATAGCAACCACAGATACGCAGTATTTT. Protein sequence: CASSPLQDIATTDTQYF.

The rearrangement links TRBV4-2 to TRBJ2-3; tentatively, D is TRBD1 (6 bases). Trimming cost V 1 base and J 6 bases, with 23 bases left between them. In germline, CDR1 is LGHNA, CDR2 YNFKEQ. This CDR3 is built from 18 residues. The chain's CDR3 is CASSQVSFGQYISDTQYF. The CDR3 nucleotides read TGTGCCAGCAGCCAAGTCAGTTTCGGACAGTATATCTCGGATACGCAGTATTTT.

The V and J genes are TRBV5-4 and TRBJ1-2, with unresolved D. The CDR3 sequence is 13 residues long. V dropped 1 base and J dropped 6 bases, with 10 bases sitting between them. Germline loops: CDR1 SGHNT, CDR2 YYREEE (reference sequence). The CDR3 DNA reads as TGTGCCAGCAGCTTGCGAGGAGTACATGGCTACACCTTC. Its translation: CASSLRGVHGYTF.

In its sample, this clone was seen once. In DNA, the CDR3 is TGTGCCAGCAGTATTCAGGGATTTGGGGAAGCTTTCTTT. Translation: CASSIQGFGEAFF. The chain employs TRBV28 and TRBJ1-1, with a tentative D call TRBD1 (5 bases). The CDR3 length is 13 residues. V lost 5 bases and J lost 8, with 15 bases in between. Germline values: CDR1 MDHEN, CDR2 SYDVKM.

The gene calls are TRBV5-6 and TRBJ2-6; possibly TRBD1 for D (5 bases). The germline V gene encodes CDR1 SGHDT and CDR2 YYEEEE. The CDR3 contains 17 residues. Trimming left V 0 bases short and J 1 base short, with 11 bases between. CDR3 loop: CASSLVGQPSGANVLTF. CDR3 sequence (DNA): TGTGCCAGCAGCTTGGTCGGACAACCTTCTGGGGCCAACGTCCTGACTTTC.

V and J are TRBV5-5 and TRBJ2-3; TRBD2 matches 10 bases. Unmatched junction bases numbered 6, after V lost 5 bases and J lost 6 bases. The germline V gene encodes CDR1 SGHKS and CDR2 YYEKEE (reference sequence). The CDR3 extends over 14 amino acids. The CDR3 nucleotides read TGTGCCAGCAGGCAAAGACTAGCGGGCGATACGCAGTATTTT. Protein product: CASRQRLAGDTQYF.

This clone was counted a few times. The rearrangement links TRBV9 to TRBJ2-3; 8 bases map to TRBD2. The CDR3 extends over 14 amino acids. Trimming at V came to 4 bases and at J to 6 bases, leaving 7 bases not matched to a gene. Germline V gene lookup returns CDR1 SGDLS and CDR2 YYNGEE. CDR3 loop: CASSLSGKLDTQYF. CDR3 nucleotides: TGTGCCAGCAGCCTTAGCGGGAAGCTCGATACGCAGTATTTT. Full variable domain (outside the CDR3, taken from reference TRBV9 and TRBJ2-3): DSGVTQTPKHLITATGQRVTLRCSPRSGDLSVYWYQQSLDQGLQFLIQYYNGEERAKGNILERFSAQQFPDLHSELNLSSLELGDSALYFCASSLSGKLDTQYFGPGTRLTVL.

V and J are TRBV6-1 and TRBJ2-7; 11 nucleotides line up with TRBD2. V trimming: 1 base; J trimming: 7 bases; junction bases outside the gene matches: 6. Germline CDR1 reads MNHNS; CDR2 reads SASEGT. The CDR3 spans 15 residues. This CDR3 is CASSEVAGGQGEQYF. The CDR3 DNA reads TGTGCCAGCAGTGAAGTAGCGGGGGGGCAGGGTGAGCAGTACTTC.

V is TRBV7-9 and J is TRBJ1-1; D might be TRBD1 (5 bases). There are 14 residues in the CDR3. V was clipped by 6 bases and J by 0 bases, with 11 bases between them. Looked up from germline, CDR1 is SEHNR and CDR2 is FQNEAQ (reference sequence). DNA for the CDR3: TGTGCCAGCAGTTTCGGGGGGATGAACACTGAAGCTTTCTTT. Amino acid sequence: CASSFGGMNTEAFF.

The chain employs TRBV6-1 and TRBJ1-1; TRBD1 matches at 8 bases. CDR3 length equals 13 residues. J gave up 3 bases and V 10 bases, and 7 bases lay outside the gene matches. CDR1 MNHNS and CDR2 SASEGT come from the germline V gene. Here the CDR3 reads CATSNRGDTEAFF. In DNA, the CDR3 is TGTGCCACCTCAAACAGGGGGGACACTGAAGCTTTCTTT.

DNA of the CDR3: TGTGCCAGCAGCGTTGGGACAGAACCGTATGGCTACACCTTC. As protein: CASSVGTEPYGYTF. The chain combines TRBV7-9 with TRBJ1-2; 7 bases line up with TRBD1. With 5 bases clipped from V and 5 bases from J, the junction kept 8 bases outside the gene matches. CDR1 and CDR2 (germline): SEHNR, FQNEAQ (reference sequence). The CDR3 totals 14 residues.

This clone occurred a few times. The gene calls are TRBV5-5 and TRBJ1-5; 7 nucleotides match TRBD1. CDR1 is SGHKS, CDR2 YYEKEE, per germline (reference sequence). The junction had 2 bases not matched to a gene; V was cut back by 3 bases and J by 5 bases. This CDR3 spans 13 amino acids. In nucleotides, the CDR3 is TGTGCCAGCAGCTGGCAGGGGGATCAGCCCCAGCATTTT. Encoded protein: CASSWQGDQPQHF.

This chain links TRBV2 with TRBJ1-6; 10 positions match TRBD1. The CDR3 extends over 19 amino acids. V shed 4 bases, J shed 3 bases, and the junction held 12 bases outside the gene matches. Germline V gene data show CDR1 as SNHLY and CDR2 as FYNNEI. The CDR3 here is CASSGERGTGDFYNSPLHF. CDR3 DNA sequence: TGTGCCAGCAGTGGGGAACGGGGGACAGGGGACTTCTATAATTCACCCCTCCACTTT.

V and J are TRBV10-3 and TRBJ2-7, with a tentative D call TRBD2 (5 bases). Trimming took off 1 base at V and 5 bases at J, with 9 bases between the two ends. CDR1 is ENHRY, CDR2 SYGVKD, per germline. This CDR3 is 13 amino acids long. This chain's CDR3 is CAISELRDHEQYF. CDR3 bases: TGTGCCATCAGTGAGTTACGGGATCACGAGCAGTACTTC.

This chain links TRBV15 with TRBJ2-5; possible D gene TRBD1, 6 bases. V was cut by 0 bases and J by 3 bases, with 11 bases left in between. The CDR3 runs 15 residues. Germline V lookup: CDR1 LNHNV, CDR2 YYDKDF (reference sequence). CDR3 in amino acids: CATSRDWAGEETQYF. The CDR3 DNA sequence: TGTGCCACCAGCAGAGATTGGGCAGGGGAAGAGACCCAGTACTTC.